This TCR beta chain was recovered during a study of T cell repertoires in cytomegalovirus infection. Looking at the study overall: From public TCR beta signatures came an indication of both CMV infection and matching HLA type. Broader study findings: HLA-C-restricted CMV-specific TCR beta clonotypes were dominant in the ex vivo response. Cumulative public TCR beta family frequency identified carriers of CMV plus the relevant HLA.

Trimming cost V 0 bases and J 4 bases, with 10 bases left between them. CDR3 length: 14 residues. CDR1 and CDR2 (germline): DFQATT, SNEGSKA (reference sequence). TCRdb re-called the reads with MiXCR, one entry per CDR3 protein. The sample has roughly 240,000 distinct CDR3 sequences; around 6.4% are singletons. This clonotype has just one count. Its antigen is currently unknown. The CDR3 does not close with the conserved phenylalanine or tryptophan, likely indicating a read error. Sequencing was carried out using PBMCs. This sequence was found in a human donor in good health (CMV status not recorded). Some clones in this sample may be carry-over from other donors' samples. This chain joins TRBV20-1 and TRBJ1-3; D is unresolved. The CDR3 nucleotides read TGCAGTGCTAGAGATTCGACAACCGGAAACACCATATATCTT. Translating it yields CSARDSTTGNTIYL.